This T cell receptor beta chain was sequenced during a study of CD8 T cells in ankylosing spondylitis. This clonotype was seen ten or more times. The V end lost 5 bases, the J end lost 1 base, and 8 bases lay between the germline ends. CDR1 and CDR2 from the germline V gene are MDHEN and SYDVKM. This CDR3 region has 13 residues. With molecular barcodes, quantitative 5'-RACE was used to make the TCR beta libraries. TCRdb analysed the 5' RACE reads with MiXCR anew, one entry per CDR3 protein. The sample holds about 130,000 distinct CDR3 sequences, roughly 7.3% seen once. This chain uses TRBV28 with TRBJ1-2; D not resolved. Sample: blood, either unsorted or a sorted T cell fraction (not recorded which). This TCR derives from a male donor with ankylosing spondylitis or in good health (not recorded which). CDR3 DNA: TGTGCCAGCAGTCCCGGGAATAACTATGGCTACACCTTC. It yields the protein CASSPGNNYGYTF.